The rows below give T cell receptor beta chains drawn from one sample of a study of CD8+CD57+ T cells in acquired aplastic anemia. MiXCR, run by TCRdb on the reads, gives a single entry per CDR3 protein. The repertoire holds 200,000 or so distinct CDR3 sequences, approximately 60% seen once, with roughly 62% in the top ten. Sequencing was performed on sorted CD4+, CD8+, or CD8+CD57+ T cells (not recorded which) from PBMCs. The source is a human donor with aplastic anemia. Each CDR3 is given with its conserved first and last residue. The D gene is left open where the match is weak. Clone size is given for some rows only: seen once, a few or many times, or a class if the clone is expanded.

>once|TRBV24-1|-|TRBJ1-5
CATQGHSNQPQHF
TGTGCGACGCAGGGCCATAGCAATCAGCCCCAGCATTTT
>few|TRBV20-1|TRBD2|TRBJ2-3
CSARAGRGDTQYF
TGCAGTGCTAGAGCCGGGAGGGGTGATACGCAGTATTTT
>-|TRBV24-1|-|TRBJ2-1
CATSDWGANEQFF
TGTGCCACCAGTGATTGGGGGGCGAATGAGCAGTTCTTC
>-|TRBV24-1|-|TRBJ2-5
CATSDWTVGETQYF
TGTGCCACCAGTGATTGGACCGTGGGGGAGACCCAGTACTTC
>-|TRBV7-3|-|TRBJ2-1
CASSLDGLSRKFF
TGTGCCAGCAGCTTAGATGGCCTCTCACGGAAGTTCTTC
>-|TRBV25-1|-|TRBJ2-5
CASSEPSAYQETQYF
TGTGCCAGCAGTGAGCCTAGCGCTTACCAAGAGACCCAGTACTTC
>-|TRBV3-1|-|TRBJ1-5
CASSQGRQVNQPQHF
TGTGCCAGCAGCCAAGGAAGACAGGTTAATCAGCCCCAGCATTTT
>few|TRBV5-1|TRBD1|TRBJ1-5
CASSLGQGGNQPQHF
TGTGCCAGCAGTCTGGGGCAGGGGGGCAACCAGCCCCAGCATTTT
>-|TRBV14|-|TRBJ2-7
CASSQGVTEYF
TGTGCCAGCAGCCAAGGGGTAACGGAGTACTTC
>-|TRBV24-1|-|TRBJ2-1
CATSDFTRGHNNEQFF
TGTGCCACCAGTGATTTTACAAGGGGACATAACAATGAGCAGTTCTTC
>-|TRBV20-1|-|TRBJ2-3
CSARERASTDTQYF
TGCAGTGCTAGAGAAAGGGCTAGCACAGATACGCAGTATTTT
>-|TRBV24-1|TRBD2|TRBJ2-3
CATSDSTSGDWGDTQYF
TGTGCCACCAGTGACTCGACTAGCGGGGACTGGGGAGATACGCAGTATTTT
>many|TRBV20-1|TRBD2|TRBJ2-3
CSALGLAIDTQYF
TGCAGTGCGCTGGGACTAGCGATAGATACGCAGTATTTT